Each of the 24 T cell receptor beta chains below was sequenced from the same sample in a study of cytomegalovirus exposure and HLA in healthy donors. The method was immunoSEQ multiplex PCR; TCRdb's version includes in-frame clones alone and lacks a portion of them. The sample consists of some 260,000 clones, roughly 84% of them appearing once. The sequenced sample consisted of PBMCs. The receptors originated from a man aged 18-30 years in good health and CMV-seropositive.

CDR3: CASSLTGLVGHEQYF. The CDR3 DNA reads TGTGCCAGCAGTTTAACCGGACTAGTGGGGCACGAGCAGTACTTC. The J gene is TRBJ2-7, the V gene TRBV27, with 7 positions matching TRBD2. CDR1 and CDR2 from the germline V gene are MNHEY and SMNVEV (reference sequence). The CDR3 runs 15 residues. Germline trimming cut 2 bases from V and 5 bases from J; bases unmatched to any gene: 9.

The V and J genes are TRBV7-9 and TRBJ1-1; D gene ambiguous. Trimming removed 1 base from V and 4 bases from J, with 10 bases in between. Per germline, CDR1 SEHNR and CDR2 FQNEAQ (reference sequence). CDR3 length: 14 residues. CDR3 nucleotides: TGTGCCAGCAGCTTAGGCGGTTGGGCCACTGAAGCTTTCTTT. Its translation: CASSLGGWATEAFF.

The rearrangement links TRBV13 to TRBJ2-7; D is possibly TRBD1 or TRBD2 (6 bases each). Germline values: CDR1 PRHDT, CDR2 FYEKMQ (reference sequence). The CDR3 covers 15 residues. The ends were cut back, 6 bases at V and 6 bases at J, with 21 bases in the middle. The CDR3 spells CASSTVGQGTGEQYF. CDR3 nucleotides: TGTGCCAGCAGTACGGTAGGCCAGGGGACTGGCGAGCAGTACTTC.

The chain uses TRBV2 and TRBJ2-7; D gene uncertain. Germline V gene data show CDR1 as SNHLY and CDR2 as FYNNEI. V was cut by 6 bases and J by 3 bases, with 15 bases left in between. CDR3 length: 14 residues. CDR3 sequence reads: CASRPGSMGYEQYF. DNA of the CDR3: TGTGCCAGCAGACCGGGCTCTATGGGCTACGAGCAGTACTTC.

This clone was picked up a small number of times. The rearrangement uses TRBV6-1 and TRBJ1-2; TRBD1 is a possible D gene (5 bases). The CDR3 loop spans 14 amino acids. Trimming shortened V by 7 bases and J by 3 bases, and 15 bases separated the two germline ends. The germline V gene encodes CDR1 MNHNS and CDR2 SASEGT. CDR3 bases: TGTGCCAGCATGGCAGGGTTCCTTTACTATGGCTACACCTTC. Its translation: CASMAGFLYYGYTF.

The rearrangement links TRBV27 to TRBJ2-3; no reliable D call. Per germline, CDR1 MNHEY and CDR2 SMNVEV (reference sequence). The CDR3 covers 13 residues. V lost 0 bases and J lost 6, with 7 bases in between. CDR3 amino acids: CASSLSLGDTQYF. The CDR3, as DNA: TGTGCCAGCAGTTTATCCTTGGGTGATACGCAGTATTTT.

This clone has only a few counts. The chain couples TRBV6-6 to TRBJ2-1; 9 positions match TRBD1. The CDR3 consists of 15 residues. V shed 3 bases and J 10 bases; nucleotides not matched to a gene: 10. From germline, CDR1 is MNHNY and CDR2 SVGAGI (reference sequence). CDR3 residues: CASSYFGTGIREQFF. CDR3 nucleotides: TGTGCCAGCAGTTATTTCGGGACAGGGATTCGAGAGCAGTTCTTC.

This CDR3 is CASSLIGVGTDTQYF. As DNA, the CDR3 is TGTGCCAGCAGCTTGATCGGCGTCGGTACAGATACGCAGTATTTT. The chain employs TRBV11-2 and TRBJ2-3; no firm D call. There are 15 residues in the CDR3. V was pared by 3 bases and J by 3 bases, with 13 bases between. Germline V gives CDR1 SGHAT, CDR2 FQNNGV.

Only one count was recorded for this clone. The chain carries TRBV25-1 and TRBJ2-3; maybe TRBD2 (5 bases). CDR3 size: 13 residues. Germline CDR1 and CDR2: MGHDK and SYGVNS. V was clipped by 6 bases and J by 11 bases, with 18 bases between them. The CDR3 coding sequence is TGTGCCAGCAGCGTTCAGACGGGGTGGGTGCAGTATTTT. Amino acid sequence: CASSVQTGWVQYF.

This clone was observed a single time. J is TRBJ2-1 and V is TRBV14, with TRBD2 identical over 7 bases. CDR3 length equals 16 residues. CDR1 SGHDN and CDR2 FVKESK come from the germline V gene. After removal of 3 bases from V and 3 bases from J, the junction contained 8 bases not matched to a gene. CDR3 region: CASSQSGRGDYNEQFF. In DNA, the CDR3 is TGTGCCAGCAGCCAGAGTGGGAGGGGAGACTACAATGAGCAGTTCTTC.

The chain recombines TRBV9 with TRBJ2-1; the match to TRBD2 covers 12 bases. Losses at the gene ends were 0 bases for V and 6 bases for J; bases not matched to a gene: 13. This CDR3 is 19 amino acids long. Germline V lookup: CDR1 SGDLS, CDR2 YYNGEE. CDR3: CASSVGSLLGLAGTNEQFF. The CDR3 coding sequence is TGTGCCAGCAGCGTAGGGTCCTTGCTCGGACTAGCGGGAACCAATGAGCAGTTCTTC.

The CDR3 sequence is CASSTDRGEAFF. The CDR3 bases are TGTGCCAGTAGTACCGACAGGGGTGAAGCTTTCTTT. The chain employs TRBV19 and TRBJ1-1; 8 bases fit TRBD1. CDR1 LNHDA and CDR2 SQIVND come from the germline V gene (reference sequence). Unmatched junction bases numbered 2, after V lost 4 bases and J lost 7 bases. This CDR3 is 12 amino acids long. The variable domain in full, completed from reference TRBV19 and TRBJ1-1, reads DGGITQSPKYLFRKEGQNVTLSCEQNLNHDAMYWYRQDPGQGLRLIYYSQIVNDFQKGDIAEGYSVSREKKESFPLTVTSAQKNPTAFYLCASSTDRGEAFFGQGTRLTVV.

The sample holds a few counts of this clone. The chain has TRBV30 and TRBJ1-1, with D unresolved. Trimming removed 4 bases from V and 1 base from J, with 10 bases in between. This CDR3 spans 13 amino acids. Germline loops: CDR1 GTSNPN, CDR2 SVGIG (reference sequence). CDR3 in amino acids: CAWNPGPNTEAFF. The CDR3 bases are TGTGCCTGGAATCCCGGGCCGAACACTGAAGCTTTCTTT.

The sample holds one count of this clone. The V gene is TRBV29-1, the J gene TRBJ2-1; TRBD2 matches at 12 bases. This CDR3 is 16 amino acids long. Germline trimming cut 6 bases from V and 5 bases from J; bases unmatched to any gene: 11. Germline loops: CDR1 SQVTM, CDR2 ANQGSEA. The CDR3 protein is CSVTTLLAGGDNEQFF. CDR3 bases: TGCAGCGTCACAACCCTACTAGCGGGGGGAGACAATGAGCAGTTCTTC.

This clone was observed a few times. The rearrangement joins TRBV28 to TRBJ1-1; D unresolved. The CDR3 covers 15 residues. The V gene's germline CDR1 is MDHEN and CDR2 SYDVKM. Trimming shortened V by 6 bases and J by 3 bases, and 17 bases separated the two germline ends. CDR3 loop: CASSLWVGSDTEAFF. The CDR3 bases are TGTGCCAGCAGCCTATGGGTAGGATCGGACACTGAAGCTTTCTTT. Combining the CDR3 with reference TRBV28 and TRBJ1-1 gives the whole variable domain DVKVTQSSRYLVKRTGEKVFLECVQDMDHENMFWYRQDPGLGLRLIYFSYDVKMKEKGDIPEGYSVSREKKERFSLILESASTNQTSMYLCASSLWVGSDTEAFFGQGTRLTVV.

V is TRBV6-1 and J is TRBJ1-2; D call uncertain. The germline V gene encodes CDR1 MNHNS and CDR2 SASEGT. V lost 1 base and J 7 bases, leaving 10 bases between the germline ends. This CDR3 region has 13 residues. The DNA for the CDR3 is TGTGCCAGCAGTGAAGGTGCCATGGGTGGCTACACCTTC. Translation gives CASSEGAMGGYTF.

This chain uses TRBV5-6 with TRBJ1-2; D gene ambiguous. This CDR3 is built from 13 residues. Germline CDR1 is SGHDT and CDR2 is YYEEEE. V lost 0 bases, J lost 2 bases, and 5 bases lay in between. This CDR3 reads CASSLGPNYGYTF. The CDR3 DNA is TGTGCCAGCAGCTTGGGGCCGAACTATGGCTACACCTTC.

V gene TRBV20-1 combines with J gene TRBJ2-7; D remains unclear. Trimming removed 5 bases at V and 5 bases at J, with 10 bases between. This CDR3 is built from 11 residues. Looked up from germline, CDR1 is DFQATT and CDR2 is SNEGSKA (reference sequence). This CDR3 reads CSAPIRHEQYF. The DNA for the CDR3 is TGCAGTGCTCCCATCCGCCACGAGCAGTACTTC.

This sequence joins TRBV5-1 and TRBJ2-5, with D perhaps being TRBD1 or TRBD2 (5 bases each). Trimming took off 4 bases at V and 4 bases at J, with 20 bases between the two ends. The CDR3 runs 16 residues. In germline, CDR1 is SGHRS, CDR2 YFSETQ. For the CDR3, the DNA is TGCGCCAGCAGCCCTAGGGACCATTCAGGGCCAGAGACCCAGTACTTC. It is translated as CASSPRDHSGPETQYF.

V and J are TRBV9 and TRBJ2-5; D is ambiguous. CDR3 length: 13 amino acids. Trimming took 2 bases from V and 4 from J, leaving 9 bases between them. Germline CDR1 is SGDLS and CDR2 is YYNGEE. CDR3 loop: CASSVKSGETQYF. DNA of the CDR3: TGTGCCAGCAGCGTGAAATCTGGAGAGACCCAGTACTTC.

The chain uses TRBV6-5 and TRBJ1-5; TRBD1 matches 7 bases. This CDR3 contains 14 residues. V was pared by 6 bases and J by 8 bases, with 10 bases of the junction left unmatched. The germline V gene has CDR1 MNHEY and CDR2 SVGAGI. Here the CDR3 reads CASSSTGARKPQHF. In nucleotides, the CDR3 is TGTGCCAGCAGCTCTACAGGGGCGCGGAAGCCCCAGCATTTT.

The chain recombines TRBV12-2 with TRBJ2-3. TRBV12-2 is reported as a pseudogene. This CDR3 region has 15 residues. In DNA, the CDR3 is TGTGCAAGAAAGGAAAATCCTATATACACAGATACGCAGTATTTT. This codes for CARKENPIYTDTQYF.

The chain links TRBV4-2 to TRBJ2-3; TRBD2 agrees at 7 bases. Per the germline V gene, CDR1 is LGHNA and CDR2 is YNFKEQ. The CDR3 length is 15 residues. With 6 bases clipped from V and 2 bases from J, the junction kept 8 bases outside the gene matches. The CDR3: CASSLTSRHTDTQYF. As DNA, the CDR3 is TGTGCCAGCAGTCTGACTAGCAGGCACACAGATACGCAGTATTTT.

The gene calls are TRBV18 and TRBJ2-1; D is unclear. The CDR3 consists of 12 residues. Germline lookup yields CDR1 KGHSH and CDR2 LQKENI. Trimming left V 3 bases short and J 4 bases short, with 4 bases between. CDR3 sequence reads: CASSPRYNEQFF. In nucleotides, the CDR3 is TGTGCCAGCTCACCTCGGTACAATGAGCAGTTCTTC.